These 30 T cell receptor beta chains share one sample of origin, sequenced in a study of blood T cell repertoires in COVID-19. Method: immunoSEQ multiplex PCR; TCRdb's copy keeps in-frame clones and lacks some. The data contain roughly 30,000 clones, approximately 88% of them singletons. What was sequenced was peripheral blood. The receptor set was obtained from a human donor in a cohort sampled during active COVID-19.

The DNA of the CDR3 is TGTGCCAGCAGTTTATCGTCGGCGACAGGCTCTAACTATGGCTACACCTTC. Translation: CASSLSSATGSNYGYTF. V is TRBV27 and J is TRBJ1-2; possibly TRBD1 for D (6 bases). V shed 0 bases and J shed 0 bases, with 14 bases lying between them. The CDR3 spans 17 residues. Germline V gene sequence: CDR1 MNHEY, CDR2 SMNVEV (reference sequence).

CDR3 protein: CASRRGVGLGETQYF. The DNA for the CDR3 is TGTGCCAGCAGAAGAGGGGTCGGACTAGGGGAGACCCAGTACTTC. The chain combines TRBV2 with TRBJ2-5; TRBD2 matches 7 bases. The CDR3 totals 15 residues. Germline assignment: CDR1 SNHLY and CDR2 FYNNEI. The V and J ends lost 6 bases and 5 bases, in that order; junction bases with no gene match: 12.

For the CDR3, the DNA is TGTGCCAGCAGCTTAGCCGGGTCTGGGTCAACCTCACCCTACGAGCAGTACTTC. It yields the protein CASSLAGSGSTSPYEQYF. This sequence joins TRBV7-2 and TRBJ2-7; D unresolved. The germline V gene has CDR1 SGHTA and CDR2 FQGNSA. The CDR3 has 18 amino acids. V was cut by 0 bases and J by 2 bases, with 20 bases left in between.

The rearrangement joins TRBV19 to TRBJ1-2; TRBD1 agrees at 7 bases. The V gene's germline CDR1 is LNHDA and CDR2 SQIVND (reference sequence). The CDR3 contains 15 residues. After removal of 4 bases from V and 7 bases from J, the junction contained 12 bases not matched to a gene. CDR3 sequence: CASSTISTGVGGYTF. Here the CDR3 DNA reads TGTGCCAGTAGTACAATCTCTACAGGGGTAGGTGGCTACACCTTC.

The DNA for the CDR3 is TGTGCCAGCAGCTTGCCGCCTCTGCTAGGGGGCGGGGAGCTGTTTTTT. Its protein is CASSLPPLLGGGELFF. The chain uses TRBV5-6 and TRBJ2-2, with D possibly being TRBD1 (6 bases). This CDR3 spans 16 amino acids. In germline, CDR1 is SGHDT, CDR2 YYEEEE. V lost 1 base to trimming and J lost 7 bases, with 17 bases between them.

The rearrangement joins TRBV7-2 to TRBJ2-7; the match to TRBD2 covers 8 bases. CDR3 size: 14 residues. The germline CDR1 and CDR2 sequences are SGHTA and FQGNSA. With V trimmed by 7 bases and J by 7 bases, 12 bases remained unmatched. The CDR3 protein is CASTKPGGAGEQYF. In DNA form, the CDR3 reads TGTGCCAGCACTAAACCCGGGGGGGCGGGGGAGCAGTACTTC.

This clone was detected only once. The chain's CDR3 is CATSDLRGSGETQYF. CDR3 nucleotides: TGTGCCACCAGTGATCTCAGGGGATCAGGGGAGACCCAGTACTTC. V is TRBV24-1 and J is TRBJ2-5; D may be TRBD1 (6 bases). The CDR3 has 15 amino acids. The ends were cut back, 3 bases at V and 5 bases at J, with 15 bases in the middle. The germline V gene has CDR1 KGHDR and CDR2 SFDVKD.

V usage is TRBV6-5 and J usage is TRBJ2-7, with 8 bases lining up with TRBD2. With 6 bases clipped from V and 3 bases from J, the junction kept 10 bases outside the gene matches. There are 15 residues in the CDR3. Germline CDR1 is MNHEY and CDR2 is SVGAGI. Here the CDR3 reads CASRALAGRYYEQYF. The CDR3 DNA follows: TGTGCCAGCAGAGCATTAGCGGGGAGATACTACGAGCAGTACTTC.

The V and J genes are TRBV18 and TRBJ2-7; 10 nucleotides agree with TRBD1. Trimming removed 1 base from V and 5 bases from J; junction bases left unmatched: 8. There are 16 residues in the CDR3. In germline, CDR1 is KGHSH, CDR2 LQKENI. CDR3 region: CASSPLDRDRGNEQYF. CDR3 DNA: TGTGCCAGCTCACCACTAGACCGGGACAGGGGAAACGAGCAGTACTTC. The full variable domain, completed using reference TRBV18 and TRBJ2-7, is NAGVMQNPRHLVRRRGQEARLRCSPMKGHSHVYWYRQLPEEGLKFMVYLQKENIIDESGMPKERFSAEFPKEGPSILRIQQVVRGDSAAYFCASSPLDRDRGNEQYFGPGTRLTVT.

The gene calls are TRBV28 and TRBJ1-5, with D perhaps TRBD1 (5 bases). Germline V lookup: CDR1 MDHEN, CDR2 SYDVKM. The CDR3 length is 13 residues. Trimming removed 2 bases at V and 7 bases at J, with 9 bases between. This chain's CDR3 is CASSLGGRQPQHF. The CDR3 coding sequence is TGTGCCAGCAGTTTAGGGGGGAGGCAGCCCCAGCATTTT.

This rearrangement joins TRBV9 to TRBJ2-7, with 10 bases lining up with TRBD2. The CDR3 has 18 amino acids. V gave up 0 bases and J gave up 0 bases; unmatched junction bases: 9. Germline V gene data show CDR1 as SGDLS and CDR2 as YYNGEE. Here the CDR3 reads CASSVATGASGSSYEQYF. CDR3 bases: TGTGCCAGCAGCGTAGCTACGGGGGCTAGCGGGAGCTCCTACGAGCAGTACTTC.

This chain uses TRBV5-1 with TRBJ2-7; 15 positions agree with TRBD2. CDR1 and CDR2 from the germline V gene are SGHRS and YFSETQ. The CDR3 is 17 amino acids. The trim removed 4 bases at V and 3 bases at J, leaving 8 bases unmatched. The CDR3 DNA reads as TGCGCCAGCAGCCAGGGGACTAGCGGGAGGTCGGGCTACGAGCAGTACTTC. Protein product: CASSQGTSGRSGYEQYF.

The V call is TRBV19, the J call TRBJ1-2; TRBD1 matches 7 bases. Germline trimming cut 3 bases from V and 4 bases from J; bases unmatched to any gene: 8. CDR1 and CDR2 (germline): LNHDA, SQIVND (reference sequence). The CDR3 runs to 15 residues. CDR3 in amino acids: CASSISGTAFYGYTF. CDR3 bases: TGTGCCAGTAGTATTTCCGGGACAGCATTCTATGGCTACACCTTC.

This clone was observed a handful of times. The genes are TRBV4-2 and TRBJ2-1; no firm D call. V shed 0 bases and J shed 0 bases, with 12 bases lying between them. The germline V gene has CDR1 LGHNA and CDR2 YNFKEQ. The CDR3 loop spans 17 amino acids. In nucleotides, the CDR3 is TGTGCCAGCAGCCAAGATCAAGCATTAAGCTCCTACAATGAGCAGTTCTTC. Translated, it gives CASSQDQALSSYNEQFF.

The chain employs TRBV3-1 (or the pseudogene TRBV3-2) and TRBJ2-1; no clear D gene. The CDR3 spans 13 residues. CDR1 is LGHDT and CDR2 is YNNKEL in the germline V gene (reference sequence). The germline V and J ends were trimmed by 0 bases and 9 bases, with 9 bases remaining between them. CDR3 in DNA: TGTGCCAGCAGCCAAGATCTTAGCCGTGAGCAGTTCTTC. Residues: CASSQDLSREQFF.

This chain joins TRBV5-1 and TRBJ2-7; 7 nucleotides match TRBD1. Germline CDR1 reads SGHRS; CDR2 reads YFSETQ. Trimming removed 4 bases from V and 3 bases from J; junction bases left unmatched: 4. The CDR3 contains 13 residues. The CDR3 protein is CASSQGQIYEQYF. Here the CDR3 DNA reads TGCGCCAGCAGCCAGGGACAGATCTACGAGCAGTACTTC.

V usage is TRBV27 and J usage is TRBJ2-7; 7 bases are shared with TRBD1. This CDR3 has 13 residues. CDR1 MNHEY and CDR2 SMNVEV come from the germline V gene (reference sequence). J was trimmed by 4 bases and V by 2 bases; bases with no gene match: 2. CDR3 DNA: TGTGCCAGCAGTTTAAACAGGGGTTACGAGCAGTACTTC. Translation: CASSLNRGYEQYF.

This chain connects TRBV7-2 to TRBJ2-3; 13 bases line up with TRBD2. V lost 5 bases and J lost 6; bases outside the gene matches: 5. The CDR3 is 15 amino acids. CDR1 is SGHTA, CDR2 FQGNSA, per germline. CDR3 region: CASSERLAGGDTQYF. The CDR3 nucleotides are TGTGCCAGCAGCGAAAGACTAGCGGGAGGTGATACGCAGTATTTT. The full variable domain, its missing parts supplied by reference TRBV7-2 and TRBJ2-3, is GAGVSQSPSNKVTEKGKDVELRCDPISGHTALYWYRQSLGQGLEFLIYFQGNSAPDKSGLPSDRFSAERTGGSVSTLTIQRTQQEDSAVYLCASSERLAGGDTQYFGPGTRLTVL.

The chain has TRBV5-1 and TRBJ1-6; no firm D call. In germline, CDR1 is SGHRS, CDR2 YFSETQ. Trimming took 0 bases from V and 9 from J, leaving 10 bases between them. CDR3 size: 14 residues. CDR3 sequence (DNA): TGCGCCAGCAGCTTGGAATTCCAGTTTTCACCCCTCCACTTT. Protein product: CASSLEFQFSPLHF. Looking up the rest from reference TRBV5-1 and TRBJ1-6 gives the full variable domain: KAGVTQTPRYLIKTRGQQVTLSCSPISGHRSVSWYQQTPGQGLQFLFEYFSETQRNKGNFPGRFSGRQFSNSRSEMNVSTLELGDSALYLCASSLEFQFSPLHFGNGTRLTVT.

CDR3 residues: CSVTTGNNSPLHF. The CDR3 DNA reads TGCAGCGTGACGACAGGGAACAATTCACCCCTCCACTTT. J is TRBJ1-6 and V is TRBV29-1; the match to TRBD1 covers 7 bases. CDR1 is SQVTM and CDR2 is ANQGSEA in the germline V gene. The J segment lost 7 bases and the V segment lost 6 bases, leaving 6 bases of the junction unmatched. The CDR3 extends over 13 amino acids.

V usage is TRBV5-1 and J usage is TRBJ2-3; TRBD2 matches 11 bases. The V gene's germline CDR1 is SGHRS and CDR2 YFSETQ. V trimming: 5 bases; J trimming: 11 bases; junction bases outside the gene matches: 16. This CDR3 has 16 residues. CDR3: CASSLTSGVSGAGQYF. The CDR3, as DNA: TGCGCCAGCAGTCTGACTAGCGGGGTCTCCGGGGCGGGGCAGTATTTT.

The chain combines TRBV7-9 with TRBJ1-3, with 7 bases identical to TRBD1. CDR3 length: 18 amino acids. Germline trimming cut 4 bases from V and 0 bases from J; bases unmatched to any gene: 12. The germline CDR1 and CDR2 sequences are SEHNR and FQNEAQ (reference sequence). The CDR3 coding sequence is TGTGCCAGCAGCTCCCCACCGGGACAGAGCGTCTCTGGAAACACCATATATTTT. It specifies CASSSPPGQSVSGNTIYF. The variable domain in full, with the rest retrieved from reference TRBV7-9 and TRBJ1-3, is DTGVSQNPRHKITKRGQNVTFRCDPISEHNRLYWYRQTLGQGPEFLTYFQNEAQLEKSRLLSDRFSAERPKGSFSTLEIQRTEQGDSAMYLCASSSPPGQSVSGNTIYFGEGSWLTVV.

The count of this clone is one. This chain joins TRBV5-1 and TRBJ2-4; D possibly corresponds to TRBD2 (7 bases). Germline-derived CDR1 and CDR2 are SGHRS and YFSETQ. V gave up 5 bases and J gave up 5 bases, with 14 bases separating them. The CDR3 has 14 amino acids. CDR3 loop: CASSGGLAENIQYF. The CDR3 bases are TGCGCCAGCAGTGGGGGGCTAGCGGAAAACATTCAGTACTTC.

The chain carries TRBV5-5 and TRBJ2-7; tentative D call: TRBD1 (6 bases). V was clipped by 4 bases and J by 2 bases, with 13 bases between them. The CDR3 length is 14 residues. CDR1 and CDR2 from the germline V gene are SGHKS and YYEKEE (reference sequence). Here the CDR3 reads CASSARDMTYEQYF. In DNA, the CDR3 is TGTGCCAGCAGCGCCCGGGACATGACCTACGAGCAGTACTTC.

The J gene is TRBJ2-5, the V gene TRBV4-1, with a possible D match to TRBD1 (5 bases). The CDR3 has 14 amino acids. Germline V gene lookup returns CDR1 MGHRA and CDR2 YSYEKL. V was cut by 2 bases and J by 2 bases, with 9 bases left in between. Written as DNA, the CDR3 is TGCGCCAGCAGCCAAACAGGAACGCAAGAGACCCAGTACTTC. Translated: CASSQTGTQETQYF.

In DNA form, the CDR3 reads TGTGCCAGCAGCTTGGACAGGGCCCGATATAGCAATCAGCCCCAGCATTTT. It encodes CASSLDRARYSNQPQHF. The gene calls are TRBV14 and TRBJ1-5, with 8 bases matching TRBD1. V lost 5 bases to trimming and J lost 0 bases; unmatched junction nucleotides: 9. Looked up from germline, CDR1 is SGHDN and CDR2 is FVKESK. The CDR3 consists of 17 residues.

The J gene is TRBJ1-2, the V gene TRBV14; D not certain. The CDR3 contains 13 residues. Trimming cost V 1 base and J 2 bases, with 5 bases left between them. CDR1 and CDR2 (germline): SGHDN, FVKESK. The CDR3 sequence is CASSQVANYGYTF. CDR3 coding DNA: TGTGCCAGCAGCCAAGTCGCGAACTATGGCTACACCTTC. The full variable domain, rest sourced from reference TRBV14 and TRBJ1-2, is EAGVTQFPSHSVIEKGQTVTLRCDPISGHDNLYWYRRVMGKEIKFLLHFVKESKQDESGMPNNRFLAERTGGTYSTLKVQPAELEDSGVYFCASSQVANYGYTFGSGTRLTVV.

This rearrangement joins TRBV4-1 to TRBJ2-4, with TRBD1 as a possible D gene (6 bases). The CDR3 extends over 16 amino acids. V lost 4 bases and J 8 bases, leaving 21 bases between the germline ends. Per the germline V gene, CDR1 is MGHRA and CDR2 is YSYEKL. CDR3 protein: CASSPLGDTHKDIQYF. Here the CDR3 DNA reads TGCGCCAGCAGCCCTCTTGGGGACACACATAAGGACATTCAGTACTTC.

The V gene is TRBV7-9, the J gene TRBJ1-2; TRBD1 aligns across 9 bases. The CDR3 runs to 17 residues. V lost 5 bases and J lost 4; bases outside the gene matches: 14. From germline, CDR1 is SEHNR and CDR2 FQNEAQ (reference sequence). The CDR3 spells CASSLSGTGPLGYGYTF. CDR3 nucleotide sequence: TGTGCCAGCAGCCTCTCCGGGACAGGGCCTTTGGGCTATGGCTACACCTTC.

The chain combines TRBV27 with TRBJ2-7; the match to TRBD2 covers 8 bases. CDR1 is MNHEY, CDR2 SMNVEV, per germline (reference sequence). CDR3 length: 14 residues. The V and J ends lost 5 bases and 3 bases, in that order; junction bases with no gene match: 6. The CDR3 here is CASSTQREFYEQYF. CDR3 nucleotide sequence: TGTGCCAGCAGTACCCAGCGGGAGTTCTACGAGCAGTACTTC.